Listed here are 14 T cell receptor beta chains from one sample, sequenced in a study of blood T cell repertoires in COVID-19. Assay used: immunoSEQ multiplex PCR; TCRdb lists only in-frame clones, some missing. The sample lists over 60,000 clones; 86% were seen once. Sequencing was performed on peripheral blood. The receptors stem from a man between 70 and 80 years old with active or convalescent COVID-19.

This chain links TRBV2 with TRBJ1-2; D not resolved. Germline lookup yields CDR1 SNHLY and CDR2 FYNNEI. This CDR3 contains 14 residues. V was pared by 5 bases and J by 7 bases, with 17 bases between. The CDR3 DNA reads TGTGCCAGCAGTCGCAGGCGGACGGACTCTGGCTACACCTTC. Encoded protein: CASSRRRTDSGYTF.

This clone was observed once. The J gene is TRBJ1-5, the V gene TRBV19; 12 bases map to TRBD1. The CDR3 is 15 amino acids. Germline V CDR1 and CDR2: LNHDA, SQIVND (reference sequence). The V gene end was trimmed by 6 bases and the J gene end by 2 bases; junction bases not matched to a gene: 2. The CDR3 DNA is TGTGCCAGTAGGGGACAGGGGGCAGGCAATCAGCCCCAGCATTTT. It is translated as CASRGQGAGNQPQHF.

This rearrangement joins TRBV7-9 to TRBJ1-1, with 7 bases lining up with TRBD1. This CDR3 is built from 15 residues. The V gene's germline CDR1 is SEHNR and CDR2 FQNEAQ (reference sequence). With V trimmed by 5 bases and J by 6 bases, 12 bases remained unmatched. This CDR3 reads CASSNTDREWSEAFF. The CDR3 DNA sequence: TGTGCCAGCAGCAACACCGACAGGGAGTGGTCTGAAGCTTTCTTT.

The chain employs TRBV10-3 and TRBJ1-1; 8 positions agree with TRBD1. Germline CDR1 ENHRY, CDR2 SYGVKD. V shed 10 bases, J shed 5 bases, and the junction held 12 bases outside the gene matches. This CDR3 region has 14 residues. CDR3 sequence: CANGGRGRGTEAFF. DNA for the CDR3: TGTGCCAACGGGGGCAGGGGGCGAGGGACTGAAGCTTTCTTT.

The V gene is TRBV5-6, the J gene TRBJ1-1; 8 nucleotides match TRBD1. The CDR3 spans 16 residues. V gave up 3 bases and J gave up 3 bases; unmatched junction bases: 10. The germline CDR1 and CDR2 sequences are SGHDT and YYEEEE. The CDR3 here is CASSSGRQGRDTEAFF. For the CDR3, the DNA is TGTGCCAGCAGCTCGGGACGACAGGGGAGGGACACTGAAGCTTTCTTT.

The V and J genes are TRBV19 and TRBJ2-3, with 10 bases identical to TRBD2. The germline gives CDR1 LNHDA, CDR2 SQIVND (reference sequence). The CDR3 is 15 residues long. After removal of 9 bases from V and 6 bases from J, the junction contained 12 bases not matched to a gene. CDR3 DNA: TGTGCCAGCACCGGGACTAGCGTTGCCTATGATACGCAGTATTTT. Its protein is CASTGTSVAYDTQYF. Based on the CDR3 plus reference TRBV19 and TRBJ2-3, the full variable domain is DGGITQSPKYLFRKEGQNVTLSCEQNLNHDAMYWYRQDPGQGLRLIYYSQIVNDFQKGDIAEGYSVSREKKESFPLTVTSAQKNPTAFYLCASTGTSVAYDTQYFGPGTRLTVL.

The CDR3 reads CAWRVPGSRNTEAFF. The CDR3 coding sequence is TGTGCCTGGAGGGTCCCGGGATCGAGGAACACTGAAGCTTTCTTT. The V call is TRBV30, the J call TRBJ1-1, with D unresolved. Trimming cost V 3 bases and J 1 base, with 15 bases left between them. The CDR3 consists of 15 residues. CDR1 is GTSNPN and CDR2 is SVGIG in the germline V gene (reference sequence). The whole variable domain, remainder taken from reference TRBV30 and TRBJ1-1, is SQTIHQWPATLVQPVGSPLSLECTVEGTSNPNLYWYRQAAGRGLQLLFYSVGIGQISSEVPQNLSASRPQDRQFILSSKKLLLSDSGFYLCAWRVPGSRNTEAFFGQGTRLTVV.

V gene TRBV5-4 combines with J gene TRBJ1-6, with D perhaps matching TRBD1 (5 bases). Trimming pared 0 bases from V and 7 bases from J, leaving 11 bases between. The CDR3 sequence is 15 residues long. The germline V gene encodes CDR1 SGHNT and CDR2 YYREEE (reference sequence). Written as DNA, the CDR3 is TGTGCCAGCAGCTTGGGACAGCTCCAGAATTCACCCCTCCACTTT. Translated: CASSLGQLQNSPLHF.

The gene calls are TRBV18 and TRBJ1-1; a weak D match, TRBD1 (5 bases). V was shortened by 4 bases and J by 2 bases, with 8 bases between the two germline ends. This CDR3 is 13 amino acids long. Germline V gene lookup returns CDR1 KGHSH and CDR2 LQKENI. CDR3 in amino acids: CASSQQANTEAFF. The CDR3 region has the DNA TGTGCCAGCTCACAACAGGCAAACACTGAAGCTTTCTTT.

This chain uses TRBV3-1 (or the pseudogene TRBV3-2) with TRBJ1-1; TRBD1 agrees at 10 bases. The CDR3 is 14 amino acids. J lost 4 bases, V lost 4 bases, and 3 bases had no gene match. CDR1 and CDR2 (germline): LGHDT, YNNKEL (reference sequence). The CDR3 coding sequence is TGTGCCAGCAGCCCGCGGGACAGGGGCACTGAAGCTTTCTTT. This encodes CASSPRDRGTEAFF.

Only one count was recorded for this clone. V gene TRBV5-6 combines with J gene TRBJ1-2; 7 bases align to TRBD1. The CDR3 has 17 amino acids. Trimming at V came to 0 bases and at J to 0 bases, leaving 8 bases not matched to a gene. Germline lookup yields CDR1 SGHDT and CDR2 YYEEEE. CDR3: CASSLGQGVVSNYGYTF. The CDR3 nucleotides read TGTGCCAGCAGCTTGGGGCAGGGGGTGGTCTCTAACTATGGCTACACCTTC.

This chain uses TRBV5-6 with TRBJ1-6, with TRBD1 matching 11 bases. The CDR3 sequence is 14 residues long. V was clipped by 8 bases and J by 7 bases; unmatched bases: 5. CDR1 is SGHDT and CDR2 is YYEEEE in the germline V gene. Here the CDR3 reads CARSGTGGNSPLHF. In DNA form, the CDR3 reads TGTGCCAGATCCGGGACAGGGGGAAATTCACCCCTCCACTTT.

V gene TRBV9 combines with J gene TRBJ2-3; TRBD2 matches 7 bases. The CDR3 length is 17 residues. The germline CDR1 and CDR2 sequences are SGDLS and YYNGEE. J gave up 1 base and V 0 bases, and 8 bases lay outside the gene matches. The CDR3 DNA reads TGTGCCAGCAGCGTAGTCCAAGGGGCGGGGGGCACAGATACGCAGTATTTT. Translation: CASSVVQGAGGTDTQYF. Filled out from reference TRBV9 and TRBJ2-3, the complete variable domain reads DSGVTQTPKHLITATGQRVTLRCSPRSGDLSVYWYQQSLDQGLQFLIQYYNGEERAKGNILERFSAQQFPDLHSELNLSSLELGDSALYFCASSVVQGAGGTDTQYFGPGTRLTVL.

This chain uses TRBV7-6 with TRBJ2-3, with 14 bases that match TRBD2. The CDR3 totals 16 residues. CDR1 is SGHVS and CDR2 is FNYEAQ in the germline V gene. Losses at the gene ends were 5 bases for V and 6 bases for J; bases not matched to a gene: 7. The CDR3 sequence is CASSHRLAGGADTQYF. Written as DNA, the CDR3 is TGTGCCAGCAGCCATAGACTAGCGGGAGGGGCGGATACGCAGTATTTT.